A single sample gave rise to the 3 T cell receptor beta chains below, sequenced in a study of blood T cell repertoires in COVID-19. TCRdb's table, derived via immunoSEQ multiplex PCR, lists solely in-frame clones and lacks some. The data show 300,000 to 450,000 clones, with about nine tenths seen just once and 3% to 4.5% held by the top ten. Sequences were obtained from peripheral blood. These receptors originate from a woman aged 55-70 years with COVID-19, enrolled during active disease.

The rearrangement links TRBV9 to TRBJ2-2; TRBD2 matches at 7 bases. The CDR3 length is 15 residues. V was clipped by 10 bases and J by 4 bases; unmatched bases: 13. Germline V lookup: CDR1 SGDLS, CDR2 YYNGEE. The DNA of the CDR3 is TGTGCCTCCGGGGAGGGGCCCTTGGGCACCGGGGAGCTGTTTTTT. Its translation is CASGEGPLGTGELFF.

CDR3 nucleotide sequence: TGTGCCAGCAGTCATACAGACCTTGAGCAGTTCTTC. Amino acids: CASSHTDLEQFF. V gene TRBV3-1 (or the pseudogene TRBV3-2) combines with J gene TRBJ2-1; D unclear. Trimming removed 6 bases from V and 9 bases from J, with 12 bases in between. Germline V gene data show CDR1 as LGHDT and CDR2 as YNNKEL (reference sequence). The CDR3 runs 12 residues.

The chain has TRBV2 and TRBJ1-6, with D possibly being TRBD1 (5 bases). Deletions cut 10 bases from V and 7 bases from J, with 11 bases between. The CDR3 sequence is 12 residues long. Germline CDR1 is SNHLY and CDR2 is FYNNEI. The CDR3 region is CATRQNNSPLHF. The CDR3 DNA reads as TGTGCCACTCGACAGAACAATTCACCCCTCCACTTT.